This is a list of T cell receptor beta chains from one sample in a study of shared clonotypes between healthy human individuals. Some clones are missing from TCRdb's copy, which holds only in-frame ones; the method was immunoSEQ multiplex PCR. The sample contains about 1.5 million clones, more than 95% of which appear only once. What was sequenced was naive CD4+ T cells sorted from blood. These receptors originate from a man aged 30 to 45 in good health. Both conserved end residues are part of each CDR3. Fields, in order: D gene, J gene, clone size, V gene, CDR3 DNA, CDR3 protein. D genes are given only for firm matches. Part of the rows lack a size; the others show once, few, many or a class for expanded clones.

TRBD1 | TRBJ2-5 | . | TRBV10-1 | TGCGCCAGCACCGACAGGGGGCTGCAAGAGACCCAGTACTTC | CASTDRGLQETQYF
. | TRBJ2-3 | once | TRBV11-3 | TGTGCCAGCAGCTCCAACACAGATACGCAGTATTTT | CASSSNTDTQYF
TRBD2 | TRBJ2-1 | . | TRBV9 | TGTGCCAGCAGCCCAAGACTAGCGGGGTCATACAATGAGCAGTTCTTC | CASSPRLAGSYNEQFF
. | TRBJ1-5 | . | TRBV27 | TGTGCCAGCAGCCGCTATAGCAATCAGCCCCAGCATTTT | CASSRYSNQPQHF
. | TRBJ1-4 | . | TRBV12-2 | TGTGCAAGTCTCCCCGACCAGGGCCACCCGCGAGATGAAAAACTGTTTTTT | CASLPDQGHPRDEKLFF
TRBD1 | TRBJ1-2 | . | TRBV10-2 | TGCGCCAGCAGTGAGTCGCGGGGACAGTCTTTTTCTAACTATGGCTACACCTTC | CASSESRGQSFSNYGYTF
. | TRBJ2-1 | once | TRBV11-2 | TGTGCCAGCAGCTCCCCAATTTCCGGGCCCTTTACGGGGGAGCAGTTCTTC | CASSSPISGPFTGEQFF
TRBD1 | TRBJ2-2 | . | TRBV10-3 | TGTGCCATCATTCGGGGGCAGGGGGCCGCCGGGGAGCTGTTTTTT | CAIIRGQGAAGELFF
TRBD2 | TRBJ2-7 | . | TRBV7-2 | TGTGCCAGCAGCCCTCCTTTTGCGGGAGATGCCCACGAGCAGTACTTC | CASSPPFAGDAHEQYF
. | TRBJ2-2 | . | TRBV6-1 | TGTGCCAGCAGGGGGCAGGGTTCCACCGGGGAGCTGTTTTTT | CASRGQGSTGELFF
TRBD1 | TRBJ1-1 | . | TRBV5-6 | TGTGCCAGCAGCTTCAAGTATACAGGGGGCCGGGACACTGAAGCTTTCTTT | CASSFKYTGGRDTEAFF
TRBD1 | TRBJ1-1 | . | TRBV6-1 | TGTGCCAGCAGTTCTTACAGGGGGCTCCACACTGAAGCTTTCTTT | CASSSYRGLHTEAFF
. | TRBJ1-1 | once | TRBV7-2 | TGTGCCAGCAGCTTAAGAGTATCTGAAGCTTTCTTT | CASSLRVSEAFF
. | TRBJ1-1 | once | TRBV2 | TGTGCCAGCAGTGAAGAATTGGGTCTTGAAGCTTTCTTT | CASSEELGLEAFF
. | TRBJ2-7 | . | TRBV28 | TGTGCCAGCAATCTTTCCGGGGGCACCTACGAGCAGTACTTC | CASNLSGGTYEQYF
TRBD2 | TRBJ2-2 | once | TRBV18 | TGTGCCAGCTCAGACGGAATAGCGGGAGCGAACACCGGGGAGCTGTTTTTT | CASSDGIAGANTGELFF
. | TRBJ1-2 | . | TRBV29-1 | TGCAGCGGCGGCCGCTCGACCAGGGATGGCTACACCTTC | CSGGRSTRDGYTF
. | TRBJ1-2 | once | TRBV5-5 | TGTGCCAGCAGCTTGGTGGGCAGGGAGTCTTATGGCTACACCTTC | CASSLVGRESYGYTF
TRBD1 | TRBJ2-7 | . | TRBV6-5 | TGTGCCAGTGAGTCAAGGGGGCGATATGACGAGCAGTACTTC | CASESRGRYDEQYF
. | TRBJ2-7 | . | TRBV7-9 | TGTGCCAGCAGCCCGGGGCTAGTTCAGCGGGAGCAGTACTTC | CASSPGLVQREQYF
. | TRBJ1-4 | . | TRBV27 | TGTGCCAGCAGTTTATGGGGCAGCACTAATGAAAAACTGTTTTTT | CASSLWGSTNEKLFF
. | TRBJ2-1 | . | TRBV11-2 | TGTGCCAGCAGCTTAGATTTGGCGTCCTACAATGAGCAGTTCTTC | CASSLDLASYNEQFF
TRBD2 | TRBJ2-2 | . | TRBV28 | TGTGCCAGCAGCCGCCGGGGGAGGGCGAACACCGGGGAGCTGTTTTTT | CASSRRGRANTGELFF
TRBD2 | TRBJ2-3 | . | TRBV5-1 | TGCGCCAGCAGCTTGTGGCTAGCGGGGGGCACAGATACGCAGTATTTT | CASSLWLAGGTDTQYF
. | TRBJ2-7 | once | TRBV4-1 | TGCGCCAGCAGCCATCCCGGGCTCCCCGAGCAGTACTTC | CASSHPGLPEQYF
TRBD2 | TRBJ2-2 | . | TRBV5-4 | TGTGCCAGCAGCTTATGGGCGGGAGGATCCCCCGGGGAGCTGTTTTTT | CASSLWAGGSPGELFF
TRBD2 | TRBJ2-2 | . | TRBV11-3 | TGTGCCAGCAGCCCGGGACTGGGCGGGAGGGGAACTAACACCGGGGAGCTGTTTTTT | CASSPGLGGRGTNTGELFF
. | TRBJ2-2 | . | TRBV5-1 | TGCGCCAGCAGCTTGGGGCAAGTTAGTTACGCCGGGGAGCTGTTTTTT | CASSLGQVSYAGELFF
. | TRBJ2-7 | . | TRBV7-9 | TGTGCCAGCAGCTTAGATGCGGGGCGGGCGCAGTACTTC | CASSLDAGRAQYF
TRBD1 | TRBJ2-7 | . | TRBV28 | TGTGCCACAGACACGGACGGGACAGGGATCTACGAGCAGTACTTC | CATDTDGTGIYEQYF
TRBD2 | TRBJ2-7 | . | TRBV7-2 | TGTGCCAGCAGCTTAGTCGGGGGGGCATACTTC | CASSLVGGAYF
. | TRBJ2-1 | once | TRBV14 | TGTGCCAGCAGCCACAGGGTCCCCTACAATGAGCAGTTCTTC | CASSHRVPYNEQFF
. | TRBJ2-1 | . | TRBV9 | TGTGCCAGCAGCGTAGGAGGAGGGACCGGCTCCTACAATGAGCAGTTCTTC | CASSVGGGTGSYNEQFF
. | TRBJ1-5 | . | TRBV5-5 | TGTGCCAGCAGCTTAGGACAGTTAGGCAATCAGCCCCAGCATTTT | CASSLGQLGNQPQHF
TRBD1 | TRBJ1-4 | . | TRBV7-2 | TGTGCCAGCAGCTTACAGGGGGCGGTTTCTAATGAAAAACTGTTTTTT | CASSLQGAVSNEKLFF
TRBD2 | TRBJ2-7 | . | TRBV7-9 | TGTGCCAGCAGCTTAGAAGGGACTAGCGGGAGGGCCGGGCACGAGCAGTACTTC | CASSLEGTSGRAGHEQYF
. | TRBJ2-1 | . | TRBV7-9 | TGTGCCAGCAGCTTACTCTCGGCGAGCCCAACTGGCGAAGGTGAGCAGTTCTTC | CASSLLSASPTGEGEQFF
. | TRBJ2-3 | once | TRBV9 | TGTGCCAGCAGCGTAAGGACGTTAGCAGATACGCAGTATTTT | CASSVRTLADTQYF
TRBD1 | TRBJ1-2 | . | TRBV10-3 | TGTGCCACCCGTGACTCCCAGGGGGATGGCTACACCTTC | CATRDSQGDGYTF
. | TRBJ2-5 | . | TRBV7-9 | TGTGCCAGCAGCTATCTCGGTTTTAGCGAACAAGAGACCCAGTACTTC | CASSYLGFSEQETQYF
. | TRBJ2-3 | . | TRBV6-1 | TGTGCCAGCAGTGAAATGGGGGAATCGCAGTATTTT | CASSEMGESQYF
TRBD2 | TRBJ2-3 | . | TRBV2 | TGTGCCAGCAGACGAGCGGGAGTGGGCACAGATACGCAGTATTTT | CASRRAGVGTDTQYF
TRBD2 | TRBJ2-5 | . | TRBV15 | TGTGCCACCAGCAGAGATCGACTAGCGGGAGGGGTTACCGAAGAGACCCAGTACTTC | CATSRDRLAGGVTEETQYF
. | TRBJ2-5 | . | TRBV28 | TGTGCCAGCAGCCGTCGGGAGACCCAGTACTTC | CASSRRETQYF
. | TRBJ2-5 | . | TRBV5-1 | TGCGCCAGCAGCCTCCCCGCCCGACCCCAAGAGACCCAGTACTTC | CASSLPARPQETQYF
. | TRBJ1-2 | . | TRBV5-1 | TGCGCCAGCAGCCCTGACGAGCGCACGAGGGGCTACACCTTC | CASSPDERTRGYTF
. | TRBJ2-7 | . | TRBV2 | TGTGCCAGCAGTGACCGGGGAGGCGACGAGCAGTACTTC | CASSDRGGDEQYF
. | TRBJ2-2 | . | TRBV14 | TGTGCTAGCAGCCAAACTAACACCGGGGAGCTGTTTTTT | CASSQTNTGELFF
TRBD1 | TRBJ2-7 | . | TRBV5-1 | TGCGCCAGCAGCTTGACAACCGGGACAGGGCTCTACGAGCAGTACTTC | CASSLTTGTGLYEQYF
. | TRBJ1-1 | . | TRBV7-8 | TGTGCCAGCAGCTTAGAAAGCACTGAAGCTTTCTTT | CASSLESTEAFF
. | TRBJ2-7 | . | TRBV11-2 | TGTGCCAGCAGCTTAGCGGAACGGGACTCCTACGAGCAGTACTTC | CASSLAERDSYEQYF
. | TRBJ2-7 | . | TRBV29-1 | TGCAGCGTTGAAGATCGGGGGCAGATATACGAGCAGTACTTC | CSVEDRGQIYEQYF
TRBD2 | TRBJ2-3 | . | TRBV7-8 | TGTGCCAGCAGCTTCGGGACTAGCGGGAGTAAGACGGATACGCAGTATTTT | CASSFGTSGSKTDTQYF
. | TRBJ1-2 | once | TRBV7-9 | TGTGCCAGCAGCTTTCGGGGGGCAGACATTGACTATGGCTACACCTTC | CASSFRGADIDYGYTF
. | TRBJ2-5 | once | TRBV5-1 | TGCGCCAGCAGCTTTATTAAACAAGAGACCCAGTACTTC | CASSFIKQETQYF
. | TRBJ1-4 | . | TRBV7-9 | TGTGCCAGCAGCTTAGCGTTGACGCAAACTAATGAAAAACTGTTTTTT | CASSLALTQTNEKLFF
. | TRBJ2-3 | . | TRBV29-1 | TGCAGCGAAGCGGGCGACACAGATACGCAGTATTTT | CSEAGDTDTQYF